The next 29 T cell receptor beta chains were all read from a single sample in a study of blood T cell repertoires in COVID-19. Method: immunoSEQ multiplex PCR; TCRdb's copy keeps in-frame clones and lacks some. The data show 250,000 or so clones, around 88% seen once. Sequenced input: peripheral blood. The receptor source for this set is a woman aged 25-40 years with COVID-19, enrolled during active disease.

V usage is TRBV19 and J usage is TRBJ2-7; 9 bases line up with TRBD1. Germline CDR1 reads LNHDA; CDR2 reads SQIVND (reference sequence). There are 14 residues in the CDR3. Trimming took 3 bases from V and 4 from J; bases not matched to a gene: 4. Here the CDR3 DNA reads TGTGCCAGTAGTATGGGACAGGGTGGTTACGAGCAGTACTTC. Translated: CASSMGQGGYEQYF.

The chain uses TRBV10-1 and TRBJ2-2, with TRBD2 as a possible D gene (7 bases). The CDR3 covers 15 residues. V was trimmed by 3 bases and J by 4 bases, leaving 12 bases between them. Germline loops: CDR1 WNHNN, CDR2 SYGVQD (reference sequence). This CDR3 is CASSDEGGGTGELFF. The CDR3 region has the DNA TGCGCCAGCAGTGATGAGGGGGGGGGCACCGGGGAGCTGTTTTTT.

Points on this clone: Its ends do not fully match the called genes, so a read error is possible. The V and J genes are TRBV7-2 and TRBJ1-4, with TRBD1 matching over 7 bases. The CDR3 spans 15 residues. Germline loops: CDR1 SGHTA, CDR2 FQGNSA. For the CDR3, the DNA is TGTGCCAGCAGCCTCGGACAGGCTCCTAAGGAAAAACTGTTTTTT. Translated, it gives CASSLGQAPKEKLFF. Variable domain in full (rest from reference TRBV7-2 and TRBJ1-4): GAGVSQSPSNKVTEKGKDVELRCDPISGHTALYWYRQSLGQGLEFLIYFQGNSAPDKSGLPSDRFSAERTGGSVSTLTIQRTQQEDSAVYLCASSLGQAPKEKLFFGSGTQLSVL.

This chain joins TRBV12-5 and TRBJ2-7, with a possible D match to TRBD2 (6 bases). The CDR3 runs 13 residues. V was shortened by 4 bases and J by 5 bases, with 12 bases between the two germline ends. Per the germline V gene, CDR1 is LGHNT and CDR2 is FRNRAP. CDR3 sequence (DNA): TGTGCTAGTGGTTCCGGGGGAATCCACGAGCAGTACTTC. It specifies CASGSGGIHEQYF.

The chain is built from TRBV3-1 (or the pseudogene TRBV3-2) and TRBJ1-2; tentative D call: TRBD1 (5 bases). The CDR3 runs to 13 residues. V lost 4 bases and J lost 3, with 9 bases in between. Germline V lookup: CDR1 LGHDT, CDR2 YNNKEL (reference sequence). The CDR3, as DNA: TGTGCCAGCAGCCCGGGGGAAGACTATGGCTACACCTTC. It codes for CASSPGEDYGYTF.

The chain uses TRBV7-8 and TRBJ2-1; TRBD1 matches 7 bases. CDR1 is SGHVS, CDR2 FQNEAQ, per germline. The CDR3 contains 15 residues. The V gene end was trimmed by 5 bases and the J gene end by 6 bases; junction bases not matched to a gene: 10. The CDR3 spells CASSRQGLPLNEQFF. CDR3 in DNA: TGTGCCAGCAGCCGACAGGGCCTACCTCTCAATGAGCAGTTCTTC.

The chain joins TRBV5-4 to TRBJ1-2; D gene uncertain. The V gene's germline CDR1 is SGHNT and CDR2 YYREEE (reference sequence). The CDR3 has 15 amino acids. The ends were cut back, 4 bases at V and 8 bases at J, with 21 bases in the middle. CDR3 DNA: TGTGCCAGCAGCCTCGGACCGTCGGTTACGGGGGGCTACACCTTC. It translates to CASSLGPSVTGGYTF.

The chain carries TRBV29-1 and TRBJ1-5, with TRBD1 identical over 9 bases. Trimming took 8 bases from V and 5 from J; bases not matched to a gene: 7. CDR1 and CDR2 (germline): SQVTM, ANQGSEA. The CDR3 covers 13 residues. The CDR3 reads CSIARTGDQPQHF. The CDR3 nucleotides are TGCAGCATAGCACGGACAGGGGATCAGCCCCAGCATTTT.

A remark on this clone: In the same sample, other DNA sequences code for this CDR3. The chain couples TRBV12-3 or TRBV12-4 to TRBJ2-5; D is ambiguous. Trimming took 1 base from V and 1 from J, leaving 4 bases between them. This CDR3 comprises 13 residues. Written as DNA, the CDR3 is TGTGCCAGCAGTTTAGGGCCCCAAGAGACCCAGTACTTC. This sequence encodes CASSLGPQETQYF.

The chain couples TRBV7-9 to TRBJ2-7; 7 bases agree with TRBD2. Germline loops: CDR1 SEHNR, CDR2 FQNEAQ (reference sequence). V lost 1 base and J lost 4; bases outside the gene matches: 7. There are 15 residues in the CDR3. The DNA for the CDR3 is TGTGCCAGCAGCTTAGTCGAGTTGGGAGGGTACGAGCAGTACTTC. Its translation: CASSLVELGGYEQYF.

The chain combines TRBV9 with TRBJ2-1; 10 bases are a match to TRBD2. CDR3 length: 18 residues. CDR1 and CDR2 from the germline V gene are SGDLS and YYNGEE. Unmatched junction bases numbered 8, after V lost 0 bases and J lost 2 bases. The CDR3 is CASSVELAGNPAYNEQFF. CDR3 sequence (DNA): TGTGCCAGCAGCGTAGAACTAGCGGGAAACCCCGCCTACAATGAGCAGTTCTTC.

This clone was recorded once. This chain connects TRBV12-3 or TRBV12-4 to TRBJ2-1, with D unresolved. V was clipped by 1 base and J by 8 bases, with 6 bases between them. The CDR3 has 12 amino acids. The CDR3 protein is CASSLGRYEQFF. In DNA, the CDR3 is TGTGCCAGCAGTTTAGGTAGATATGAGCAGTTCTTC.

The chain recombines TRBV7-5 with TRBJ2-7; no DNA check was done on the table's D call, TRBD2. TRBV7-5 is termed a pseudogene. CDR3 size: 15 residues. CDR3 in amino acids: CARSCGTSGGGEQYF. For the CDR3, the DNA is TGTGCCAGAAGTTGTGGGACTAGCGGGGGAGGCGAGCAGTACTTC.

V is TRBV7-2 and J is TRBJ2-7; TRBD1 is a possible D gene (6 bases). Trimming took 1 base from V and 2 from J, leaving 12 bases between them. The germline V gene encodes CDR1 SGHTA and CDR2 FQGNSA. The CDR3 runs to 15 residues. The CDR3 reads CASSLGRQVTYEQYF. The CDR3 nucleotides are TGTGCCAGCAGCTTAGGGCGACAGGTGACCTACGAGCAGTACTTC. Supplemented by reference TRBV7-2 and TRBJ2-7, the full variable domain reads GAGVSQSPSNKVTEKGKDVELRCDPISGHTALYWYRQSLGQGLEFLIYFQGNSAPDKSGLPSDRFSAERTGGSVSTLTIQRTQQEDSAVYLCASSLGRQVTYEQYFGPGTRLTVT.

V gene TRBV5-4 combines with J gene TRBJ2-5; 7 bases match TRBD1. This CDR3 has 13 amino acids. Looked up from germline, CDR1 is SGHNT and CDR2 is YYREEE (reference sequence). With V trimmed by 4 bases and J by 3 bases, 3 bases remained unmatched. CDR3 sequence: CASSEGTEETQYF. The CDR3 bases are TGTGCCAGCAGCGAAGGGACAGAAGAGACCCAGTACTTC. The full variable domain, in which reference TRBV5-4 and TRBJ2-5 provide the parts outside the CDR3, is ETGVTQSPTHLIKTRGQQVTLRCSSQSGHNTVSWYQQALGQGPQFIFQYYREEENGRGNFPPRFSGLQFPNYSSELNVNALELDDSALYLCASSEGTEETQYFGPGTRLLVL.

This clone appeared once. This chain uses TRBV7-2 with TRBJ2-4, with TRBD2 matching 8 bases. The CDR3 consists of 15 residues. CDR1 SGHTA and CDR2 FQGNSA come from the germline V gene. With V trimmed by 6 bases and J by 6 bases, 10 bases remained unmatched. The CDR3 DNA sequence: TGTGCCAGCAGTCCCCACCCCGCGGGAGGAAACATTCAGTACTTC. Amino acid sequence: CASSPHPAGGNIQYF.

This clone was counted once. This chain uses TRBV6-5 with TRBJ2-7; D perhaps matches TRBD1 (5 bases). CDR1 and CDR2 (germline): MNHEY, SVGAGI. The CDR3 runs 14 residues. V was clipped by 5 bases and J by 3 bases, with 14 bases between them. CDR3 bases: TGTGCCAGCAGTCTCGCCCCGGACAACTACGAGCAGTACTTC. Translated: CASSLAPDNYEQYF.

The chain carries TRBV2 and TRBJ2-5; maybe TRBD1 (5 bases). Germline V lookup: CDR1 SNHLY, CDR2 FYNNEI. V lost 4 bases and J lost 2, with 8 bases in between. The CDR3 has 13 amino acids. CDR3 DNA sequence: TGTGCCAGCAGTGGACAGAGACAAGAGACCCAGTACTTC. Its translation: CASSGQRQETQYF.

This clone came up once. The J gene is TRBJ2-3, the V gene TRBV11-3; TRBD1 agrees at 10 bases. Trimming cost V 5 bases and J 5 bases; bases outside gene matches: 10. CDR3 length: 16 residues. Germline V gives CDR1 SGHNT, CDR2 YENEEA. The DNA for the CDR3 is TGTGCCAGCAGCCCCCACCAAGGACAGGGGGGAGATACGCAGTATTTT. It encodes CASSPHQGQGGDTQYF.

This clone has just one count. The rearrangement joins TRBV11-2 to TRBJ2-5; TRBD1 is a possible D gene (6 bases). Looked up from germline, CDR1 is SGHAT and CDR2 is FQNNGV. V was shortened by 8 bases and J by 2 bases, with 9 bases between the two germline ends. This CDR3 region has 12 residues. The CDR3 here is CASQRGQETQYF. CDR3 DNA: TGTGCCAGCCAAAGGGGGCAAGAGACCCAGTACTTC.

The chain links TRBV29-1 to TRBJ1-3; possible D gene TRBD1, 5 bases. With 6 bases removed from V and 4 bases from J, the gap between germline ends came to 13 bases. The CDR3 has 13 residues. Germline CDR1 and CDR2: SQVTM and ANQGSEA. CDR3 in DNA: TGCAGCGTCCTCTCAGGGCTAGGAAACACCATATATTTT. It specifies CSVLSGLGNTIYF.

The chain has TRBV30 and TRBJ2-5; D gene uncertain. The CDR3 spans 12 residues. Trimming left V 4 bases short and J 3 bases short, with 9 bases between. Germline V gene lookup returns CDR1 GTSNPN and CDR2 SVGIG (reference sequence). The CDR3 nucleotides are TGTGCCTGGACGAGAGTGGAAGAGACCCAGTACTTC. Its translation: CAWTRVEETQYF.

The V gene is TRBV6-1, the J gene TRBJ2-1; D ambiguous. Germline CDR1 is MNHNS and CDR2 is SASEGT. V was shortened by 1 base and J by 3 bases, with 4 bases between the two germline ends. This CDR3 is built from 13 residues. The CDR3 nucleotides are TGTGCCAGCAGTGAAGTAAACTACAATGAGCAGTTCTTC. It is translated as CASSEVNYNEQFF.

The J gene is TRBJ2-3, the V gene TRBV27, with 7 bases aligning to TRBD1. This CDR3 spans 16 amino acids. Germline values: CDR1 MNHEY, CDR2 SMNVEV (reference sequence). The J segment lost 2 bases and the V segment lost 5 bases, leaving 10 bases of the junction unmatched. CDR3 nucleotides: TGTGCCAGCAGTCCCCGGACAGGCGAATACACAGATACGCAGTATTTT. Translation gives CASSPRTGEYTDTQYF.

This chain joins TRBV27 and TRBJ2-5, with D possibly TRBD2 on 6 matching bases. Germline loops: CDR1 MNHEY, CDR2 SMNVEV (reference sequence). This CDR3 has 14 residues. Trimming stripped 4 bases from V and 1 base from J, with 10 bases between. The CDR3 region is CASSSTGAQETQYF. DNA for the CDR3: TGTGCCAGCAGTTCGACGGGAGCCCAAGAGACCCAGTACTTC.

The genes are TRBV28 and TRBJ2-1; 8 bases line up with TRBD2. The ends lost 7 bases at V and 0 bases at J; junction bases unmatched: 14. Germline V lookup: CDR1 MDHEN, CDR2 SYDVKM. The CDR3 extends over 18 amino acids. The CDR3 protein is CASIPYQIAGPSYNEQFF. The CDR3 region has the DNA TGTGCCAGCATCCCCTACCAAATAGCGGGACCCTCCTACAATGAGCAGTTCTTC.

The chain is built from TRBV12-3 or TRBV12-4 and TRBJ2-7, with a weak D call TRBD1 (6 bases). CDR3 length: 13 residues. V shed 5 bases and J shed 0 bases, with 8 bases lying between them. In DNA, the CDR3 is TGTGCCAGCAGTCTGGACAGCTCCTACGAGCAGTACTTC. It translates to CASSLDSSYEQYF.

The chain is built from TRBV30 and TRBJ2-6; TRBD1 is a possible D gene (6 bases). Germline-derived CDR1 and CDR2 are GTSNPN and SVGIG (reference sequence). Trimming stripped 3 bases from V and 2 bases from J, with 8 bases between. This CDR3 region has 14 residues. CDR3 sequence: CAWRGAAGANVLTF. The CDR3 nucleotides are TGTGCCTGGAGGGGGGCGGCTGGGGCCAACGTCCTGACTTTC.

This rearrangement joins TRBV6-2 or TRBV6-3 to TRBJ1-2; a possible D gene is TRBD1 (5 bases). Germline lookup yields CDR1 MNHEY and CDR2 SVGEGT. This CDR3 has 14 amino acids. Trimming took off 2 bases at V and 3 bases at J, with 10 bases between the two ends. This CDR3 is CASSYPTGYYGYTF. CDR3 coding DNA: TGTGCCAGCAGTTACCCAACAGGCTACTATGGCTACACCTTC.